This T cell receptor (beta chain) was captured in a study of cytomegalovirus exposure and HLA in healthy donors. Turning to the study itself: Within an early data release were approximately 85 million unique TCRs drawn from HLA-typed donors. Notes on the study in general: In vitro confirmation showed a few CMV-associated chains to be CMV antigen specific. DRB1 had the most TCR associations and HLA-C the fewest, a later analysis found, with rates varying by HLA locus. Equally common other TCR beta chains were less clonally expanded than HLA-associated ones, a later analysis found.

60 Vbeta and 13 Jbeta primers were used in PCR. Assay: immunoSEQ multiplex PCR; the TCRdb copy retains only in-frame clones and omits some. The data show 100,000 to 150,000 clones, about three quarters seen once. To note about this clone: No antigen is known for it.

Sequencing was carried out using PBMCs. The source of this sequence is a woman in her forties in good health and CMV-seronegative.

CDR3 in DNA: TGTGCCAGCAGGGGACAGGGGGCTGGAAACACCATATATTTT. This translates into CASRGQGAGNTIYF. This chain uses TRBV27 with TRBJ1-3; 11 nucleotides match TRBD1. The CDR3 consists of 14 residues. Per germline, CDR1 MNHEY and CDR2 SMNVEV (reference sequence). V lost 6 bases, J lost 2 bases, and 0 bases stayed unmatched.